This T cell receptor (beta chain) was captured in a study of Graves' ophthalmopathy and Graves' hyperthyroidism. Study background: Peripheral blood was gathered at the point of initial diagnosis, before any treatment started. Study-wide findings and caveats: The model reached approximately 70% sensitivity and approximately 72% specificity for predicting ophthalmopathy progression.

Investigators amplified TCR beta CDR3 regions from RNA transcripts. Scientists carried out first-round RT-PCR using HTBI primers and then a second-round multiplex PCR. Each CDR3 protein gets one entry after TCRdb re-called the multiplex PCR reads with MiXCR. Counted here are about 480,000 distinct CDR3 sequences, about 15% occurring once; the ten biggest clones make up roughly 10%. PBMCs stemmed from roughly 9.4 ml of fresh peripheral blood. At least ten counts were recorded for this clonotype. Its target is unknown. CDR1 GTSNPN and CDR2 SVGIG come from the germline V gene (reference sequence). CDR3 size: 12 residues. Trimming pared 6 bases from V and 7 bases from J, leaving 15 bases between.

The sequenced material came from blood. The genes are TRBV30 and TRBJ1-1; D may be TRBD1 (5 bases). The clonotype was recovered from a woman aged 30 to 39 with Graves' ophthalmopathy. In DNA, the CDR3 is TGTGCCTGTTCTCGACAGTCTGGTGAAGCTTTCTTT. This sequence encodes CACSRQSGEAFF.